The clone carrying this T cell receptor (beta chain) has ten or more counts. The sample originates from a study of T-cell reconstitution after alpha-beta-depleted transplantation in children. Unique molecular identifiers were used in preparing the TCRbeta library. Using its own MiXCR run on the PCR reads, TCRdb lists one record per CDR3 protein. The repertoire has about 230,000 distinct CDR3 sequences, about 8.8% of them found once; the top ten carry about 4.9%. CDR3 length equals 14 residues. Deletions cut 2 bases from V and 2 bases from J, with 12 bases between. The V gene's germline CDR1 is DFQATT and CDR2 SNEGSKA (reference sequence).

The chain links TRBV20-1 to TRBJ1-2; TRBD1 is a possible D gene (5 bases). The clonotype comes from a human donor who donated a stem cell graft to a child with SCID. Here the sequenced sample was PBMCs from the stem cell graft donor, taken from the stem cell graft. This CDR3 is CSARRQGLNYGYTF. CDR3 bases: TGCAGTGCTAGAAGGCAGGGCTTGAACTATGGCTACACCTTC.